This is a list of T cell receptor beta chains from one sample in a study of metastatic and nonmetastatic thyroid tumors. TCRdb re-clonotyped the PCR reads via MiXCR. This table holds approximately 38,000 clones, 25% to 30% found once. Material: blood. The receptor set was obtained from a female donor with papillary thyroid cancer or a benign thyroid nodule (not recorded which). Some clones in this sample may be carry-over from other donors' samples. CDR3s leave out the opening cysteine and the closing phenylalanine or tryptophan.

>TRBV25-1|TRBJ2-5
ASSPPLGAGGTRSQETQY
>TRBV20-1|TRBJ2-3
SARVDGLAGALEQY
>TRBV27|TRBJ2-7
ASSSGAHEQY
>TRBV13|TRBJ2-1
ASSLGTSGSNANEQF
>TRBV4-2|TRBJ2-3
ASSQRQGIITDTQY
>TRBV11-2|TRBJ1-2
ASSLSWDRINYGYT
>TRBV11-2|TRBJ2-1
ASSSSGGATYNEQF
>TRBV6-2/TRBV6-3|TRBJ1-4
ASSYRWDSNEKLF
>TRBV7-3|TRBJ1-3
ASSLSGGFGNTIY
>TRBV20-1|TRBJ1-1
SARDGAGEPEAF
>TRBV30|TRBJ1-5
AWSGLMGNQPQH
>TRBV2|TRBJ2-1
ASSDSPQASSYNEQF
>TRBV29-1|TRBJ1-2
SVAPSLEGAINYGYT